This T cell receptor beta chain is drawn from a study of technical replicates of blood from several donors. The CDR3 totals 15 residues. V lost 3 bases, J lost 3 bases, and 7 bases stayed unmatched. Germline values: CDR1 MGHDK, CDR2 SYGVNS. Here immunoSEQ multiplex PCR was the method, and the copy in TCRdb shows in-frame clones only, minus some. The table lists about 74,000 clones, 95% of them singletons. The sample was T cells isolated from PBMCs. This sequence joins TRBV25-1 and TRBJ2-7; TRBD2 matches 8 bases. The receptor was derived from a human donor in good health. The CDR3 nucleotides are TGTGCCAGCAGTGACGTAGCGGGGCCGATCTACGAGCAGTACTTC. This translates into CASSDVAGPIYEQYF.